This T cell receptor (beta chain) was obtained from a study of cytomegalovirus exposure and HLA in healthy donors. The PCR contained 60 Vbeta and 13 Jbeta primers. Some clones are missing from TCRdb's copy, which holds only in-frame ones; the method was immunoSEQ multiplex PCR. Of 110,000 to 150,000 clones detected, around 78% appear once; the ten largest clones hold around 2.5%. V shed 1 base and J shed 1 base, with 8 bases lying between them. CDR3 length: 14 amino acids. From germline, CDR1 is SGHVS and CDR2 FQNEAQ. Sequencing input: PBMCs. This sequence originates from a woman aged 18-29 years in good health and CMV-seropositive. The V call is TRBV7-8, the J call TRBJ2-7; no definite D call. The CDR3 sequence is CASSLVQRSYEQYF. CDR3 bases: TGTGCCAGCAGCTTAGTGCAGCGATCCTACGAGCAGTACTTC.